This TCR beta chain emerged from a study of response to subunit inactivated influenza vaccine. Findings of the study overall: Authors suggested that a seasonal influenza vaccination recruits few new T cells each time.

The length of the CDR3 is 15 residues. Germline lookup yields CDR1 LGHNA and CDR2 YSLEER. V shed 3 bases and J 0 bases; nucleotides not matched to a gene: 2. TCRdb used MiXCR to reprocess the RT-PCR reads, holding one entry per CDR3 protein. Altogether hundreds of thousands of distinct CDR3 sequences are present, 18% being singletons, with the ten largest covering approximately 10%. This clonotype was picked up a small number of times. The antigen is unknown. This sequence was found in a man aged 45-65 years who received an inactivated influenza vaccine. The material sequenced was PBMCs from blood, taken 5 days after vaccination. The chain is built from TRBV4-3 and TRBJ2-1; TRBD2 matches at 7 bases. CDR3 region: CASSHSGGSYNEQFF. The CDR3 nucleotides read TGCGCCAGCAGCCACTCGGGAGGCTCCTACAATGAGCAGTTCTTC.